What follows are 8 T cell receptor beta chains derived from one specimen sequenced in a study of regulatory T cells in long-lasting Graves disease. Described time point: newly diagnosed GD, antithyroid drugs for less than 3 months. Making the TCR library involved RNA that had been extracted from PBMCs. Arm-PCR of CDR3 regions and iRepertoire HTBI primers were used to build TCR beta libraries. TCRdb used MiXCR to reprocess the multiplex PCR reads, holding one entry per CDR3 protein. The repertoire consists of about 470,000 distinct CDR3 sequences, with under 15% occurring once and the leading ten covering approximately 16%. The same sample was also studied in work on T cells in Graves' hyperthyroidism and ophthalmopathy.

The material sequenced was peripheral blood mononuclear cells (PBMCs), taken at new diagnosis, from a patient treated with antithyroid drugs. These receptors all come from a woman aged 25 to 39 with Graves disease.

This chain joins TRBV6-5 and TRBJ2-7, with D perhaps TRBD1 (5 bases). Germline CDR1 is MNHEY and CDR2 is SVGAGI. The CDR3 totals 14 residues. V was cut by 0 bases and J by 0 bases, with 6 bases left in between. This CDR3 reads CASSYSDTSYEQYF. The CDR3 nucleotides read TGTGCCAGCAGTTACTCGGACACCTCCTACGAGCAGTACTTC.

This clonotype was seen only a few times. This chain links TRBV30 with TRBJ2-1, with 10 bases fitting TRBD2. CDR1 and CDR2 (germline): GTSNPN, SVGIG (reference sequence). The CDR3 is 13 amino acids. V gave up 2 bases and J gave up 7 bases; unmatched junction bases: 2. The CDR3 DNA is TGTGCCTGGAGTAGCGGGAGGGGGAATGAGCAGTTCTTC. It encodes CAWSSGRGNEQFF.

This clonotype was observed a few times. This sequence joins TRBV9 and TRBJ2-7; D gene uncertain. Trimming took off 0 bases at V and 2 bases at J, with 9 bases between the two ends. Germline V gene data show CDR1 as SGDLS and CDR2 as YYNGEE. The CDR3 sequence is 14 residues long. The CDR3 DNA is TGTGCCAGCAGCGTAGAGGAAGGGCCCTACGAGCAGTACTTC. This sequence encodes CASSVEEGPYEQYF.

The J gene is TRBJ2-7, the V gene TRBV28; a possible D gene is TRBD2 (6 bases). Trimming took 2 bases from V and 5 from J, leaving 13 bases between them. Germline lookup yields CDR1 MDHEN and CDR2 SYDVKM. This CDR3 contains 14 residues. In nucleotides, the CDR3 is TGTGCCAGCAGTTTACGGCAGGGACTCCACGAGCAGTACTTC. It specifies CASSLRQGLHEQYF.

This clonotype was observed a handful of times. The chain links TRBV20-1 to TRBJ2-4; D tentatively reads TRBD1 or TRBD2 (5 bases each). The CDR3 covers 12 residues. V shed 1 base and J shed 8 bases, with 9 bases lying between them. Germline V gene lookup returns CDR1 DFQATT and CDR2 SNEGSKA (reference sequence). This CDR3 is CSARGGMHIQYF. The DNA of the CDR3 is TGCAGTGCTAGAGGGGGGATGCACATTCAGTACTTC.

This clonotype was found many times. This sequence joins TRBV19 and TRBJ1-2, with D possibly TRBD1 on 5 matching bases. The germline V gene encodes CDR1 LNHDA and CDR2 SQIVND (reference sequence). This CDR3 comprises 13 residues. V lost 3 bases and J lost 6, with 11 bases in between. CDR3 region: CASSMGRSDGYTF. In DNA form, the CDR3 reads TGTGCCAGTAGTATGGGACGGTCAGATGGCTACACCTTC.

This clonotype was recorded at least ten times. The rearrangement uses TRBV6-2 or TRBV6-3 and TRBJ2-2; unclear D gene. The ends were cut back, 0 bases at V and 1 base at J, with 6 bases in the middle. Germline CDR1 is MNHEY and CDR2 is SVGEGT. This CDR3 spans 15 amino acids. The CDR3 protein is CASSYSEVNTGELFF. DNA of the CDR3: TGTGCCAGCAGTTACTCCGAAGTGAACACCGGGGAGCTGTTTTTT.

This clonotype showed up just a few times. The chain uses TRBV15 and TRBJ2-4; D is possibly TRBD1 (6 bases). Germline CDR1 is LNHNV and CDR2 is YYDKDF (reference sequence). Trimming stripped 0 bases from V and 0 bases from J, with 21 bases between. This CDR3 region has 20 residues. The CDR3 protein is CATSREQGTTVSLAKNIQYF. The CDR3, as DNA: TGTGCCACCAGCAGAGAACAGGGCACTACTGTCTCCCTAGCCAAAAACATTCAGTACTTC. The full variable domain, with the rest looked up from reference TRBV15 and TRBJ2-4, is DAMVIQNPRYQVTQFGKPVTLSCSQTLNHNVMYWYQQKSSQAPKLLFHYYDKDFNNEADTPDNFQSRRPNTSFCFLDIRSPGLGDTAMYLCATSREQGTTVSLAKNIQYFGAGTRLSVL.